Listed here are 12 T cell receptor beta chains from one sample, sequenced in a study of blood T cell repertoires in COVID-19. Sequenced by immunoSEQ multiplex PCR; TCRdb stores in-frame clones only, minus some. The data contain about 200,000 clones, about 90% of them singletons. The sequenced sample was PBMCs or T cells enriched from blood (not recorded which). These receptors all come from a young woman who had recovered from COVID-19.

The CDR3 protein is CASSYSEGQGYF. The CDR3 DNA follows: TGTGCCAGCAGTTACTCGGAGGGACAGGGGTACTTC. The chain joins TRBV6-2 or TRBV6-3 to TRBJ2-7; TRBD1 matches 9 bases. With 0 bases clipped from V and 12 bases from J, the junction kept 3 bases outside the gene matches. Germline CDR1 is MNHEY and CDR2 is SVGEGT. The CDR3 consists of 12 residues.

The V call is TRBV7-2, the J call TRBJ1-5; weak D call: TRBD1 (6 bases). V was pared by 1 base and J by 4 bases, with 11 bases between. Germline CDR1 is SGHTA and CDR2 is FQGNSA. This CDR3 is 15 amino acids long. The CDR3 DNA sequence: TGTGCCAGCAGCTTAGTGGGGGCAGGTAATCAGCCCCAGCATTTT. Its translation is CASSLVGAGNQPQHF.

The chain couples TRBV29-1 to TRBJ2-2, with D perhaps matching TRBD2 (7 bases). V was clipped by 5 bases and J by 3 bases, with 13 bases between them. CDR3 size: 14 residues. Germline V gene sequence: CDR1 SQVTM, CDR2 ANQGSEA. CDR3 region: CSVTGGADTGELFF. The DNA of the CDR3 is TGCAGCGTTACTGGGGGGGCCGACACCGGGGAGCTGTTTTTT.

The J gene is TRBJ2-7, the V gene TRBV9; 7 positions match TRBD2. This CDR3 spans 15 amino acids. The trim removed 2 bases at V and 7 bases at J, leaving 12 bases unmatched. Germline lookup yields CDR1 SGDLS and CDR2 YYNGEE. The CDR3 protein is CASSVSSGPSGEQYF. CDR3 nucleotides: TGTGCCAGCAGCGTGTCTAGCGGCCCATCGGGAGAGCAGTACTTC.

CDR3 protein: CASSGPDRSSGNTIYF. The CDR3 DNA follows: TGTGCCAGCAGTGGCCCCGACAGGAGCTCTGGAAACACCATATATTTT. The rearrangement joins TRBV2 to TRBJ1-3; weak D call: TRBD1 (6 bases). This CDR3 spans 16 amino acids. V lost 4 bases to trimming and J lost 0 bases, with 13 bases between them. CDR1 is SNHLY and CDR2 is FYNNEI in the germline V gene.

V usage is TRBV4-2 and J usage is TRBJ2-3; a weak D match, TRBD2 (5 bases). The CDR3 contains 17 residues. Trimming took 0 bases from V and 3 from J, leaving 16 bases between them. The germline gives CDR1 LGHNA, CDR2 YNFKEQ. CDR3 nucleotides: TGTGCCAGCAGCCAAGAATATCGGTTCGGCGGGACAGATACGCAGTATTTT. Translated, it gives CASSQEYRFGGTDTQYF.

This rearrangement joins TRBV9 to TRBJ2-7; 9 bases align to TRBD2. Germline CDR1 reads SGDLS; CDR2 reads YYNGEE. This CDR3 comprises 19 residues. Germline trimming cut 1 base from V and 6 bases from J; bases unmatched to any gene: 20. The CDR3 sequence: CASSVSFSASGKGMFEQYF. The CDR3 DNA reads as TGTGCCAGCAGCGTATCTTTCTCGGCTAGCGGGAAGGGAATGTTCGAGCAGTACTTC.

The chain links TRBV5-1 to TRBJ2-7; 7 bases map to TRBD1. The CDR3 sequence is 15 residues long. V lost 4 bases to trimming and J lost 2 bases; unmatched junction nucleotides: 9. Germline CDR1 is SGHRS and CDR2 is YFSETQ. CDR3 in DNA: TGCGCCAGCAGCACGGGGACAGTATTTCCCTACGAGCAGTACTTC. It encodes CASSTGTVFPYEQYF.

This sequence joins TRBV18 and TRBJ1-6; 9 bases are a match to TRBD1. J gave up 0 bases and V 3 bases, and 3 bases lay outside the gene matches. Germline V gene sequence: CDR1 KGHSH, CDR2 LQKENI. This CDR3 region has 17 residues. Written as DNA, the CDR3 is TGTGCCAGCTCACCGACAGGGGGAAACTCCTATAATTCACCCCTCCACTTT. Its translation: CASSPTGGNSYNSPLHF.

The V and J genes are TRBV6-5 and TRBJ1-2; weak D call: TRBD1 (5 bases). Germline V lookup: CDR1 MNHEY, CDR2 SVGAGI. V gave up 2 bases and J gave up 6 bases, with 16 bases separating them. CDR3 length: 15 amino acids. CDR3 DNA: TGTGCCAGCAGTTACGGACCCGGGGGGTCAAATGGCTACACCTTC. It codes for CASSYGPGGSNGYTF.

V and J are TRBV7-9 and TRBJ2-5; no definite D call. V lost 0 bases to trimming and J lost 1 base, with 9 bases between them. Germline-derived CDR1 and CDR2 are SEHNR and FQNEAQ (reference sequence). This CDR3 spans 15 amino acids. The CDR3 DNA reads as TGTGCCAGCAGCTTAGCTGGCACAGCCCAAGAGACCCAGTACTTC. Amino acid sequence: CASSLAGTAQETQYF.

The chain has TRBV27 and TRBJ1-6, with 9 bases aligning to TRBD1. In germline, CDR1 is MNHEY, CDR2 SMNVEV (reference sequence). V lost 8 bases, J lost 5 bases, and 4 bases stayed unmatched. The CDR3 runs to 14 residues. The chain's CDR3 is CASGQGNNNSPLHF. The DNA of the CDR3 is TGTGCCAGCGGACAGGGGAATAATAATTCACCCCTCCACTTT.